This passage covers 27 T cell receptor beta chains from one sample sequenced in a study of cytomegalovirus exposure and HLA in healthy donors. 60 Vbeta and 13 Jbeta primers were used in PCR. Produced via immunoSEQ multiplex PCR; TCRdb's table is partial and in-frame only. Of about 270,000 clones listed, 86% are singletons. Sequencing was done on a sample of PBMCs. The receptors stem from a man in his forties in good health and CMV-seropositive.

V gene TRBV5-5 combines with J gene TRBJ1-2; maybe TRBD1 (5 bases). CDR3 length: 14 residues. V gave up 2 bases and J gave up 2 bases, with 10 bases separating them. CDR1 and CDR2 (germline): SGHKS, YYEKEE (reference sequence). The DNA for the CDR3 is TGTGCCAGCAGCTTTACAGGACTAAACTATGGCTACACCTTC. Protein: CASSFTGLNYGYTF.

The CDR3 loop is CASSDPLAGPFQETQYF. CDR3 nucleotides: TGTGCCAGCAGTGACCCCTTAGCGGGACCCTTCCAAGAGACCCAGTACTTC. The chain combines TRBV28 with TRBJ2-5, with 8 nucleotides matching TRBD2. Germline V gene sequence: CDR1 MDHEN, CDR2 SYDVKM. V lost 5 bases and J lost 1; bases outside the gene matches: 12. The CDR3 loop spans 17 amino acids.

The chain employs TRBV19 and TRBJ1-5; D remains unclear. CDR1 and CDR2 from the germline V gene are LNHDA and SQIVND (reference sequence). V shed 1 base and J shed 0 bases, with 7 bases lying between them. The CDR3 is 15 amino acids. The CDR3 DNA reads as TGTGCCAGTAGTATAGCGGGGTATAGCAATCAGCCCCAGCATTTT. Amino acids: CASSIAGYSNQPQHF.

The CDR3: CASSWAGAGEQYF. As DNA, the CDR3 is TGCGCCAGCAGCTGGGCGGGGGCCGGCGAGCAGTACTTC. V and J are TRBV5-1 and TRBJ2-7, with D maybe TRBD2 (7 bases). V lost 3 bases and J lost 6, with 13 bases in between. The CDR3 has 13 amino acids. CDR1 SGHRS and CDR2 YFSETQ come from the germline V gene.

The V call is TRBV5-1, the J call TRBJ2-1, with 12 bases aligning to TRBD2. The V gene end was trimmed by 0 bases and the J gene end by 6 bases; junction bases not matched to a gene: 1. There are 15 residues in the CDR3. CDR1 SGHRS and CDR2 YFSETQ come from the germline V gene. CDR3 bases: TGCGCCAGCAGCTTGGGACTAGCGGGAGTCAATGAGCAGTTCTTC. This sequence encodes CASSLGLAGVNEQFF.

The chain is built from TRBV19 and TRBJ1-3; a weak D match, TRBD1 (5 bases). Trimming stripped 3 bases from V and 3 bases from J, with 9 bases between. The germline gives CDR1 LNHDA, CDR2 SQIVND (reference sequence). CDR3 length: 14 amino acids. The CDR3 DNA is TGTGCCAGTAGTATCACAGGCTTTGGAAACACCATATATTTT. It specifies CASSITGFGNTIYF. The whole variable domain, remainder taken from reference TRBV19 and TRBJ1-3, is DGGITQSPKYLFRKEGQNVTLSCEQNLNHDAMYWYRQDPGQGLRLIYYSQIVNDFQKGDIAEGYSVSREKKESFPLTVTSAQKNPTAFYLCASSITGFGNTIYFGEGSWLTVV.

V and J are TRBV9 and TRBJ2-1, with 9 positions matching TRBD1. The CDR3 is made up of 16 amino acids. With V trimmed by 3 bases and J by 6 bases, 10 bases remained unmatched. CDR1 SGDLS and CDR2 YYNGEE come from the germline V gene. The CDR3: CASSAHPGTGFNEQFF. In DNA, the CDR3 is TGTGCCAGCAGCGCACACCCCGGGACAGGGTTCAATGAGCAGTTCTTC.

The chain carries TRBV2 and TRBJ2-7; D might be TRBD1 (6 bases). V was trimmed by 4 bases and J by 1 base, leaving 8 bases between them. The germline gives CDR1 SNHLY, CDR2 FYNNEI. This CDR3 has 13 amino acids. The CDR3 region has the DNA TGTGCCAGCAGTGCCCAGGGGTCCTACGAGCAGTACTTC. It encodes CASSAQGSYEQYF.

This chain connects TRBV7-3 to TRBJ2-5, with TRBD1 matching over 9 bases. The length of the CDR3 is 15 residues. Germline lookup yields CDR1 SGHTA and CDR2 FQGTGA. V shed 5 bases and J 5 bases; nucleotides not matched to a gene: 9. The CDR3, as DNA: TGTGCCAGCAGCCCGACAGGGGGAAACGGGGAGACCCAGTACTTC. Protein product: CASSPTGGNGETQYF.

In its sample, this clone was seen a few times. CDR3 nucleotides: TGTGCCAGTAGTATAGGCGCAGCGGGCTACACCTTC. It yields the protein CASSIGAAGYTF. This chain uses TRBV19 with TRBJ1-2; no definite D call. Germline values: CDR1 LNHDA, CDR2 SQIVND (reference sequence). This CDR3 spans 12 amino acids. The ends were cut back, 1 base at V and 8 bases at J, with 8 bases in the middle. The complete variable domain, with remaining parts taken from reference TRBV19 and TRBJ1-2, reads DGGITQSPKYLFRKEGQNVTLSCEQNLNHDAMYWYRQDPGQGLRLIYYSQIVNDFQKGDIAEGYSVSREKKESFPLTVTSAQKNPTAFYLCASSIGAAGYTFGSGTRLTVV.

There are many counts of this clone. This chain uses TRBV2 with TRBJ2-1; 7 positions agree with TRBD2. V trimming: 11 bases; J trimming: 10 bases; junction bases outside the gene matches: 17. Germline CDR1 SNHLY, CDR2 FYNNEI. There are 14 residues in the CDR3. The CDR3 reads CAAPGSSGRGEQFF. The CDR3, as DNA: TGTGCCGCTCCCGGGAGTAGCGGGCGTGGGGAGCAGTTCTTC.

V and J are TRBV2 and TRBJ1-5, with D possibly TRBD1 on 5 matching bases. The germline gives CDR1 SNHLY, CDR2 FYNNEI. The V gene lost 4 bases and the J gene lost 2 bases, with 12 bases spanning the gap. CDR3 length equals 15 residues. CDR3 sequence reads: CASSALTDRNQPQHF. In DNA, the CDR3 is TGTGCCAGCAGTGCTCTGACAGACCGCAATCAGCCCCAGCATTTT.

The gene calls are TRBV10-2 and TRBJ2-3; no firm D call. This CDR3 has 13 amino acids. CDR1 and CDR2 from the germline V gene are WSHSY and SAAADI. V shed 2 bases and J shed 2 bases, with 5 bases lying between them. The CDR3 nucleotides read TGCGCCAGCAGTGAGGTGTACACAGATACGCAGTATTTT. Translating gives CASSEVYTDTQYF.

This sequence joins TRBV5-1 and TRBJ2-1; TRBD2 agrees at 12 bases. The J segment lost 4 bases and the V segment lost 5 bases, leaving 7 bases of the junction unmatched. The germline V gene has CDR1 SGHRS and CDR2 YFSETQ. The CDR3 length is 16 residues. CDR3 residues: CASRDGTSGFYNEQFF. The CDR3 DNA sequence: TGCGCCAGCAGAGACGGGACTAGCGGGTTTTACAATGAGCAGTTCTTC. The whole variable domain, filled in from reference TRBV5-1 and TRBJ2-1, reads KAGVTQTPRYLIKTRGQQVTLSCSPISGHRSVSWYQQTPGQGLQFLFEYFSETQRNKGNFPGRFSGRQFSNSRSEMNVSTLELGDSALYLCASRDGTSGFYNEQFFGPGTRLTVL.

This chain joins TRBV5-5 and TRBJ2-2, with D perhaps matching TRBD2 (6 bases). The ends were cut back, 0 bases at V and 2 bases at J, with 14 bases in the middle. Germline values: CDR1 SGHKS, CDR2 YYEKEE (reference sequence). This CDR3 is 17 amino acids long. Here the CDR3 reads CASSLAPGTPNTGELFF. The DNA for the CDR3 is TGTGCCAGCAGCTTGGCCCCCGGGACTCCAAACACCGGGGAGCTGTTTTTT. Using reference TRBV5-5 and TRBJ2-2 for the parts outside the CDR3, the full variable domain is DAGVTQSPTHLIKTRGQQVTLRCSPISGHKSVSWYQQVLGQGPQFIFQYYEKEERGRGNFPDRFSARQFPNYSSELNVNALLLGDSALYLCASSLAPGTPNTGELFFGEGSRLTVL.

The CDR3 DNA reads TGCGCCAGCAGCCAATCGTACGGGACTCGGGGGGAGACCCAGTACTTC. This codes for CASSQSYGTRGETQYF. V is TRBV4-3 and J is TRBJ2-5; possibly TRBD2 for D (6 bases). This CDR3 spans 16 amino acids. The V and J ends lost 2 bases and 5 bases respectively, with 18 bases between them. In germline, CDR1 is LGHNA, CDR2 YSLEER.

The gene calls are TRBV18 and TRBJ2-1, with 8 bases matching TRBD1. Germline CDR1 and CDR2: KGHSH and LQKENI. This CDR3 is 16 amino acids long. J was trimmed by 0 bases and V by 6 bases; bases with no gene match: 7. DNA for the CDR3: TGTGCCAGCTCGCCCTCGGGACAGGCCTCCTACAATGAGCAGTTCTTC. Residues: CASSPSGQASYNEQFF.

The rearrangement links TRBV29-1 to TRBJ1-1, with D possibly being TRBD1 (6 bases). In germline, CDR1 is SQVTM, CDR2 ANQGSEA. This CDR3 spans 11 amino acids. V shed 5 bases and J shed 4 bases, with 8 bases lying between them. In DNA form, the CDR3 reads TGCAGCGTTAGGGGGACCACTGAAGCTTTCTTT. Translation gives CSVRGTTEAFF. The full variable domain, in which reference TRBV29-1 and TRBJ1-1 provide the parts outside the CDR3, is SAVISQKPSRDICQRGTSLTIQCQVDSQVTMMFWYRQQPGQSLTLIATANQGSEATYESGFVIDKFPISRPNLTFSTLTVSNMSPEDSSIYLCSVRGTTEAFFGQGTRLTVV.

This chain's CDR3 is CASSVDRGEYNEQFF. CDR3 bases: TGTGCCAGCAGCGTGGACAGGGGGGAGTACAATGAGCAGTTCTTC. The chain is built from TRBV7-3 and TRBJ2-1; TRBD1 matches at 10 bases. From germline, CDR1 is SGHTA and CDR2 FQGTGA. The V and J ends lost 5 bases and 4 bases, in that order; junction bases with no gene match: 5. The CDR3 is made up of 15 amino acids.

The chain couples TRBV5-6 to TRBJ2-1, with D tentatively TRBD2 (7 bases). Trimming took 1 base from V and 8 from J, leaving 13 bases between them. CDR1 is SGHDT and CDR2 is YYEEEE in the germline V gene. The CDR3 sequence is 14 residues long. CDR3 sequence: CASSLRGAGDEQFF. In DNA, the CDR3 is TGTGCCAGCAGCTTGCGGGGGGCTGGGGATGAGCAGTTCTTC. The variable domain in full, with the rest retrieved from reference TRBV5-6 and TRBJ2-1, is DAGVTQSPTHLIKTRGQQVTLRCSPKSGHDTVSWYQQALGQGPQFIFQYYEEEERQRGNFPDRFSGHQFPNYSSELNVNALLLGDSALYLCASSLRGAGDEQFFGPGTRLTVL.

The rearrangement joins TRBV9 to TRBJ2-7; the match to TRBD1 covers 10 bases. This CDR3 contains 15 residues. Losses at the gene ends were 0 bases for V and 3 bases for J; bases not matched to a gene: 3. Looked up from germline, CDR1 is SGDLS and CDR2 is YYNGEE. In DNA form, the CDR3 reads TGTGCCAGCAGCGTAGGGACAGGGGGTGTCTACGAGCAGTACTTC. Amino acids: CASSVGTGGVYEQYF.

J is TRBJ2-1 and V is TRBV19; maybe TRBD2 (6 bases). The CDR3 is 15 amino acids. Germline CDR1 LNHDA, CDR2 SQIVND (reference sequence). The V end lost 4 bases, the J end lost 3 bases, and 13 bases lay between the germline ends. The CDR3 coding sequence is TGTGCCAGTAGTACCCCAGGGACTGGCTACAATGAGCAGTTCTTC. This encodes CASSTPGTGYNEQFF.

This chain connects TRBV11-2 to TRBJ2-6, with D unresolved. Germline V gene lookup returns CDR1 SGHAT and CDR2 FQNNGV. V lost 4 bases, J lost 2 bases, and 6 bases lay in between. The CDR3 is made up of 14 amino acids. In DNA form, the CDR3 reads TGTGCCAGCAGCTCCCCAGCTGGGGCCAACGTCCTGACTTTC. Protein: CASSSPAGANVLTF.

The chain is built from TRBV5-6 and TRBJ2-1; 8 bases align to TRBD2. Germline CDR1 reads SGHDT; CDR2 reads YYEEEE. This CDR3 is 13 amino acids long. The trim removed 0 bases at V and 7 bases at J, leaving 0 bases unmatched. The CDR3 nucleotides read TGTGCCAGCAGCTTGGCGGGAGGGAATGAGCAGTTCTTC. Residues: CASSLAGGNEQFF.

The J gene is TRBJ1-2, the V gene TRBV27; D ambiguous. Germline V lookup: CDR1 MNHEY, CDR2 SMNVEV (reference sequence). V shed 4 bases and J shed 2 bases, with 8 bases lying between them. The CDR3 loop spans 13 amino acids. The CDR3 region is CASSWGGNYGYTF. CDR3 in DNA: TGTGCCAGCAGTTGGGGAGGGAACTATGGCTACACCTTC.

This rearrangement joins TRBV5-8 to TRBJ1-4; D remains ambiguous. V lost 7 bases and J lost 5, with 12 bases in between. The CDR3 covers 13 residues. CDR1 SGHTS and CDR2 YDEGEE come from the germline V gene. CDR3 in amino acids: CASLRNGNEKLFF. CDR3 coding DNA: TGTGCCAGCCTCAGGAATGGAAATGAAAAACTGTTTTTT.

In this sample, this clone turned up once. Additional DNA sequences in this sample encode the identical CDR3. J is TRBJ2-7 and V is TRBV11-2; TRBD1 matches at 8 bases. Germline trimming cut 5 bases from V and 2 bases from J; bases unmatched to any gene: 5. Looked up from germline, CDR1 is SGHAT and CDR2 is FQNNGV. This CDR3 comprises 14 residues. The CDR3 bases are TGTGCCAGCAGCCCAGGGACAGGAGCCTACGAGCAGTACTTC. It translates to CASSPGTGAYEQYF.